The entry that follows covers one T cell receptor beta chain sequence. Its antigen is as yet unknown. This entry comes from a study of sequential checkpoint blockade in melanoma. At the level of the study: Each arm's sequence ended with maintenance nivolumab. TCRβ was sequenced from DNA of about a hundred pretreatment tumors. General study results and limits: Patients with week-13 increases in T-cell fraction and clonality benefited about 30 times more often. In arm A, pretreatment tumor clonality was associated with response.

Per the germline V gene, CDR1 is MNHGY and CDR2 is SAAAGT. This CDR3 is built from 17 residues. V lost 5 bases and J lost 7; bases outside the gene matches: 17. Stated treatment: randomized to nivolumab then ipilimumab (arm A) or the reverse (arm B). Sequencing was performed with immunoSEQ multiplex PCR; in TCRdb, only in-frame clones are kept and a portion is missing. The data contain a few thousand clones, approximately 22% of them singletons. This chain uses TRBV6-8 with TRBJ1-2, with 9 bases aligning to TRBD1. This material consisted of tumor tissue (inferred from file names), taken from a patient given nivolumab and ipilimumab in sequence. This clonotype was obtained from a human donor with melanoma. CDR3 loop: CASSPPQGQGWRSGYTF. The CDR3 nucleotides read TGTGCCAGCAGTCCTCCCCAAGGACAGGGGTGGAGGAGTGGCTACACCTTC.